Reported below is one T cell receptor (beta chain). This clonotype is a singleton in its sample. Its recognized antigen is unknown. The junction and the germline gene differ at one end; a read error may be behind it. The data were taken from a study of post-analysis software for immune sequencing data (dated by TCRdb to 2015 to 2017). About the full investigation: Recorded disease courses included relapsing-remitting, secondary progressive and progressive-relapsing multiple sclerosis, with some patients lacking subtype annotation. The multiple sclerosis patient repertoires were compared with 10 to 12 previously published healthy control repertoires from donors aged about 6 to 28 years. A subset of samples was prepared in parallel using single-end sample barcoding, then pooled and co-amplified after Illumina adapter ligation.

Library method: PCR. Instrument used: Illumina HiSeq 2500. To reduce PCR and sequencing biases, unique molecular identifiers were built into the TCR beta cDNA libraries. Per 1 to 10 million input T cells, approximately 500,000 cDNA molecules were obtained, such that each molecule approximated one T cell. The same protocol used for the earlier healthy control dataset was applied to prepare and sequence the patient libraries. Samples belonging to the same batch were prepared together, multiplexed and sequenced on a shared HiSeq lane. The authors' analysis ran thus. MIGEC handled the raw barcoded reads, throwing out single-read molecular identifier groups before consensus assembly and CDR3 extraction. Clonotype tables were post-analysed with VDJtools, normalizing diversity by down-sampling all datasets to the smallest sample size. In repertoire overlap clustering, CDR3 amino acid sequences, but not nucleotide sequences, were matched to correct batch-related cross-sample contamination. Clones were called with MiXCR by TCRdb after fastp trimmed the public reads at Q25, and only in-frame beta chains were retained. Each record represents a unique CDR3 protein, reported with the most common genes and DNA among its rows. These V and J calls are TCRdb output, not the study's own analysis. The sample yields roughly 400,000 distinct CDR3 sequences; 39% were counted once. The ten largest clones represent approximately 7.6% of the sample.

From a lookup of the germline V gene, CDR1 and CDR2 are MNHEY and SVGEGT. The CDR3 runs 13 residues from the cysteine to the phenylalanine. The read is trimmed to its CDR3 DNA, 39 bases read in frame from base 1. To demonstrate the VDJtools post-analysis software, TCR beta repertoires were profiled from the peripheral blood of about 14 young patients with multiple sclerosis. The multiple sclerosis patients were children and adolescents between roughly 6 and 16 years of age. What the work shows at the level of the full study, not this receptor alone: Patients showed significantly higher frequencies than controls for a handful of TRBV segments, among them TRBV5-6, TRBV5-1 and TRBV20-1. The control group was slightly older than the multiple sclerosis patient group. Strong co-clustering of samples prepared in the same batch was shown by direct clustering with F measure, prompting a batch-effect correction. Compared with controls, multiple sclerosis patients had significantly lower normalized Chao1 diversity, a finding suggesting substantial peripheral T-cell clonal expansion.

The chain couples TRBV6-2 or TRBV6-3 to TRBJ1-1, and TRBD1 may be the D gene, going by 6 matching bases. Source material: blood. The TCR comes from a girl aged 2 to 9 with multiple sclerosis. Here the CDR3 is given as CASNYSRGTEAFF. The DNA reads as follows: TGTGCCAGCAATTACTCGAGGGGGACTGAAGCTTTCTTT.